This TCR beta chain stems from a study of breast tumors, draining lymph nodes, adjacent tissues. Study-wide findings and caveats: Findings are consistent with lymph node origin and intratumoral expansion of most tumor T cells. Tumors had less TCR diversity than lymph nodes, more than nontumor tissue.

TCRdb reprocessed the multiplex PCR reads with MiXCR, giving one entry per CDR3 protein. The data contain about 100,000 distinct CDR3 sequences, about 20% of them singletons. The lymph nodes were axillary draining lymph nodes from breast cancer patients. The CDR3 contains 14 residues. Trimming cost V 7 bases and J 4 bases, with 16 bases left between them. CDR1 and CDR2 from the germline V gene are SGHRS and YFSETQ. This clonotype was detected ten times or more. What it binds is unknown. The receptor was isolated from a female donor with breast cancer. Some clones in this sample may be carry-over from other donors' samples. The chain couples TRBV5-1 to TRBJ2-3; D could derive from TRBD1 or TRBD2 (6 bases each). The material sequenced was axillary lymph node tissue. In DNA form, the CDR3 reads TGCGCCAGCTCATCTCGGGGGCGCGCAGATACGCAGTATTTT. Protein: CASSSRGRADTQYF. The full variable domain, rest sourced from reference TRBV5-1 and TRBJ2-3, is KAGVTQTPRYLIKTRGQQVTLSCSPISGHRSVSWYQQTPGQGLQFLFEYFSETQRNKGNFPGRFSGRQFSNSRSEMNVSTLELGDSALYLCASSSRGRADTQYFGPGTRLTVL.